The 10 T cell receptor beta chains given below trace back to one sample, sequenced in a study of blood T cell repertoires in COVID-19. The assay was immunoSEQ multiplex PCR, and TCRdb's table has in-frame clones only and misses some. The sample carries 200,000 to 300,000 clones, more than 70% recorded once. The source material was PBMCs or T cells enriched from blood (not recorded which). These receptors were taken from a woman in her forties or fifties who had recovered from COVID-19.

The CDR3 protein is CASSPSSGTYEQYF. Here the CDR3 DNA reads TGTGCCAGCAGTCCTTCTAGCGGAACCTACGAGCAGTACTTC. V usage is TRBV27 and J usage is TRBJ2-7; 7 bases match TRBD2. CDR1 is MNHEY, CDR2 SMNVEV, per germline (reference sequence). J gave up 2 bases and V 5 bases, and 6 bases lay outside the gene matches. The CDR3 sequence is 14 residues long.

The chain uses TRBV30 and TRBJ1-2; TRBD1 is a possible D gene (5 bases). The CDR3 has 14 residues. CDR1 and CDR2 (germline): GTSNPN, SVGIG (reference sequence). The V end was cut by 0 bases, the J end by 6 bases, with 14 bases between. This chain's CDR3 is CAWSVGARAHGYTF. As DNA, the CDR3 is TGTGCCTGGAGTGTTGGGGCCCGGGCACATGGCTACACCTTC.

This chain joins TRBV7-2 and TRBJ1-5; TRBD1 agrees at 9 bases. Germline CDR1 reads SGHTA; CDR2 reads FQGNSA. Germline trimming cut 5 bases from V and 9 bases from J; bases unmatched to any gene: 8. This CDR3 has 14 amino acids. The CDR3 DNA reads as TGTGCCAGCAGCCCGGGACAGGGTTTTGGGCCCCAGCATTTT. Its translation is CASSPGQGFGPQHF.

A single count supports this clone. CDR3 in amino acids: CASSKLGQGMNTEAFF. The CDR3 bases are TGTGCCAGCAGCAAGCTGGGACAGGGGATGAACACTGAAGCTTTCTTT. The V call is TRBV21-1, the J call TRBJ1-1; the DNA was not compared with TRBD1, the D call given in the table. TRBV21-1 is a documented pseudogene. This CDR3 comprises 16 residues.

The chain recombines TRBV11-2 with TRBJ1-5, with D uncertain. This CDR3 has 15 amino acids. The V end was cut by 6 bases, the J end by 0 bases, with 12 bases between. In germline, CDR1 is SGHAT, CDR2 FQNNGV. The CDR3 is CASSNSPYSNQPQHF. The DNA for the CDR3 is TGTGCCAGCAGTAACAGCCCATATAGCAATCAGCCCCAGCATTTT. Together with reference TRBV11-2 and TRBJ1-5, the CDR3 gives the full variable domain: EAGVAQSPRYKIIEKRQSVAFWCNPISGHATLYWYQQILGQGPKLLIQFQNNGVVDDSQLPKDRFSAERLKGVDSTLKIQPAKLEDSAVYLCASSNSPYSNQPQHFGDGTRLSIL.

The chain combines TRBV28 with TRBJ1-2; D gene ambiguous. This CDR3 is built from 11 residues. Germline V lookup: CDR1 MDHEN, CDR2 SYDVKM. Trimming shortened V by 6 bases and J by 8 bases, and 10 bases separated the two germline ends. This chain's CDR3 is CASSRGRGYTF. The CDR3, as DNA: TGTGCCAGCAGCCGGGGTCGGGGCTACACCTTC.

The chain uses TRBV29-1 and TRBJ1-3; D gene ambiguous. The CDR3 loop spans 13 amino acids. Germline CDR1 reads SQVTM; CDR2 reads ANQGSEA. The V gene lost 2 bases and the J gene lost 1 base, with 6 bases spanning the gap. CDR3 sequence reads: CSVETYSGNTIYF. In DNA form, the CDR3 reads TGCAGCGTTGAAACTTATTCTGGAAACACCATATATTTT.

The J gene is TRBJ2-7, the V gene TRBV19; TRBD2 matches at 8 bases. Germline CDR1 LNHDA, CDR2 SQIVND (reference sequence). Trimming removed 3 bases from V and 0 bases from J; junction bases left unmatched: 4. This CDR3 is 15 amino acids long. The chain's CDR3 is CASSMGRGVSYEQYF. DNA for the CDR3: TGTGCCAGTAGTATGGGGCGGGGGGTCTCCTACGAGCAGTACTTC. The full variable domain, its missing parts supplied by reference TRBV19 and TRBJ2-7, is DGGITQSPKYLFRKEGQNVTLSCEQNLNHDAMYWYRQDPGQGLRLIYYSQIVNDFQKGDIAEGYSVSREKKESFPLTVTSAQKNPTAFYLCASSMGRGVSYEQYFGPGTRLTVT.

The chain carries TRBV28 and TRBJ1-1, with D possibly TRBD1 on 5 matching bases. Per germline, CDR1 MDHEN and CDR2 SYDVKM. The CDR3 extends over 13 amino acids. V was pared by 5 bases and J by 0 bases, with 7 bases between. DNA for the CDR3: TGTGCCAGCAGTGAGGACATGAACACTGAAGCTTTCTTT. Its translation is CASSEDMNTEAFF. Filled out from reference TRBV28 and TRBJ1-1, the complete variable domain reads DVKVTQSSRYLVKRTGEKVFLECVQDMDHENMFWYRQDPGLGLRLIYFSYDVKMKEKGDIPEGYSVSREKKERFSLILESASTNQTSMYLCASSEDMNTEAFFGQGTRLTVV.

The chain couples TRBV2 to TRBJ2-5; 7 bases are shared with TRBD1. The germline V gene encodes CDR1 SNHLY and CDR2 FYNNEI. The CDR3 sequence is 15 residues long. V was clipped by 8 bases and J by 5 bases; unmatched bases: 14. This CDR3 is CASPSRTGRQETQYF. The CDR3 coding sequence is TGTGCCAGCCCTTCTAGGACAGGACGGCAGGAGACCCAGTACTTC.